These 2 T cell receptor beta chains originate from one sample sequenced in a study of T cells in Graves' hyperthyroidism and ophthalmopathy. From RNA transcripts, TCR beta CDR3 regions were amplified. A set of HTBI primers served as the primers for a first-round RT-PCR of the TCR CDR3. MiXCR was run by TCRdb on the multiplex PCR reads, yielding one entry per CDR3 protein. The table lists about 400,000 distinct CDR3 sequences, around 16% of them singletons, with around 14% in the top ten. What was sequenced was blood. The receptors were sampled from a woman aged 18-30 years with Graves' hyperthyroidism.

Many counts were recorded for this clonotype. The gene calls are TRBV2 and TRBJ1-2, with D uncertain. Looked up from germline, CDR1 is SNHLY and CDR2 is FYNNEI. Between the trimmed V and J ends, which lost 5 bases and 3 bases, there was a span of 7 bases. This CDR3 contains 12 residues. CDR3 sequence: CASSYGDYGYTF. CDR3 nucleotides: TGTGCCAGCAGTTATGGAGACTATGGCTACACCTTC. Full variable domain (missing parts from reference TRBV2 and TRBJ1-2): EPEVTQTPSHQVTQMGQEVILRCVPISNHLYFYWYRQILGQKVEFLVSFYNNEISEKSEIFDDQFSVERPDGSNFTLKIRSTKLEDSAMYFCASSYGDYGYTFGSGTRLTVV.

This clonotype was seen ten or more times. The chain's CDR3 is CASSQGTSGRRETQYF. CDR3 DNA: TGCGCCAGCAGCCAAGGAACCTCGGGCCGGAGGGAGACCCAGTACTTC. This chain joins TRBV4-1 and TRBJ2-5; a weak D match, TRBD2 (5 bases). This CDR3 is built from 16 residues. In germline, CDR1 is MGHRA, CDR2 YSYEKL. V shed 1 base and J shed 5 bases, with 17 bases lying between them.